One and the same sample provided the 12 T cell receptor beta chains below, sequenced in a study of graft-versus-host responses after intestinal transplantation. Clones were read by immunoSEQ multiplex PCR, and TCRdb kept only the in-frame ones, dropping some. The table includes roughly 110,000 clones, roughly 87% detected once. What these receptors recognize is not known. The sample was unstimulated CD4+ T cells sorted from spleen or lymph node cells, taken before transplant. These receptors came from a human donor who was the organ donor for an intestinal transplant.

CDR3: CASSYVGGPGYEQYF. In DNA, the CDR3 is TGTGCCAGCAGTTATGTGGGAGGGCCGGGGTACGAGCAGTACTTC. This chain uses TRBV6-6 with TRBJ2-7, with 7 bases identical to TRBD2. The V segment lost 3 bases and the J segment 4 bases; nucleotides outside the gene matches: 9. CDR3 length equals 15 residues. Germline CDR1 reads MNHNY; CDR2 reads SVGAGI (reference sequence).

The chain links TRBV7-5 to TRBJ1-2; the table's D call, TRBD1, was not checked against the DNA. TRBV7-5 is tagged as a pseudogene. This CDR3 spans 15 amino acids. The DNA of the CDR3 is TGTGTCAGAAGCTTAGGTAGGCAGGGCAACTATGGCTACACCTTC. Amino acids: CVRSLGRQGNYGYTF.

This clone was counted a few times. This chain connects TRBV7-2 to TRBJ1-2; D is unresolved. The CDR3 has 13 residues. From germline, CDR1 is SGHTA and CDR2 FQGNSA. With 5 bases removed from V and 3 bases from J, the gap between germline ends came to 10 bases. The CDR3 DNA reads as TGTGCCAGCAGCAAACAGTACTACTATGGCTACACCTTC. This encodes CASSKQYYYGYTF.

This sequence joins TRBV2 and TRBJ2-5; 9 bases align to TRBD1. TRBJ2-7 matches the DNA end more closely, so the J call is doubtful. CDR3 length equals 15 residues. Germline loops: CDR1 SNHLY, CDR2 FYNNEI. CDR3: CASSVGTGPIYEQYF. For the CDR3, the DNA is TGTGCCAGCAGTGTGGGGACAGGGCCTATTTACGAGCAGTACTTC.

A few counts support this clone. The J gene is TRBJ1-1, the V gene TRBV10-3; D gene unclear. Between the trimmed V and J ends, which lost 6 bases and 0 bases, there was a span of 8 bases. The V gene's germline CDR1 is ENHRY and CDR2 SYGVKD. CDR3 length equals 13 residues. The DNA for the CDR3 is TGTGCCATCAGGGACTTCCTGAACACTGAAGCTTTCTTT. Its translation is CAIRDFLNTEAFF.

This clone has just a few counts. This chain's CDR3 is CASSPGEQEGGKLFF. The CDR3 DNA is TGTGCCAGCTCACCGGGGGAACAGGAGGGAGGAAAACTGTTTTTT. The gene calls are TRBV18 and TRBJ1-4; D is possibly TRBD1 (5 bases). The germline CDR1 and CDR2 sequences are KGHSH and LQKENI. This CDR3 has 15 amino acids. With 3 bases removed from V and 10 bases from J, the gap between germline ends came to 18 bases.

The chain recombines TRBV19 with TRBJ1-6; TRBD1 is a possible D gene (6 bases). V was cut by 4 bases and J by 8 bases, with 9 bases left in between. The CDR3 totals 13 residues. Germline V CDR1 and CDR2: LNHDA, SQIVND (reference sequence). The CDR3 DNA reads TGTGCCAGTAGTAACAGGGCTCATTCACCCCTCCACTTT. As protein: CASSNRAHSPLHF.

CDR3 region: CASSITRGHYGYTF. The CDR3 DNA is TGTGCCAGTAGTATAACCAGGGGCCACTATGGCTACACCTTC. The chain links TRBV19 to TRBJ1-2; maybe TRBD1 (6 bases). The CDR3 covers 14 residues. Germline V CDR1 and CDR2: LNHDA, SQIVND (reference sequence). V lost 2 bases and J lost 3, with 10 bases in between.

The J gene is TRBJ2-7, the V gene TRBV6-6, with 7 bases identical to TRBD2. The CDR3 runs to 14 residues. The germline V gene encodes CDR1 MNHNY and CDR2 SVGAGI (reference sequence). Trimming at V came to 7 bases and at J to 6 bases, leaving 12 bases not matched to a gene. Written as DNA, the CDR3 is TGTGCCAGCACCGGAGCGGGGATTACTGGCGAGCAGTACTTC. Its translation is CASTGAGITGEQYF.

V usage is TRBV5-6 and J usage is TRBJ1-1, with a possible D match to TRBD1 (5 bases). The CDR3 extends over 13 amino acids. Germline loops: CDR1 SGHDT, CDR2 YYEEEE. Trimming cost V 4 bases and J 9 bases, with 16 bases left between them. CDR3 sequence reads: CASSPGVGPQAFF. DNA of the CDR3: TGTGCCAGCAGCCCGGGTGTGGGACCTCAAGCTTTCTTT.

Note on this clone: Sequence at one end of the junction differs from germline and may be a read error. This chain uses TRBV7-6 with TRBJ2-7; either TRBD1 or TRBD2 may supply D (6 bases each). In germline, CDR1 is SGHVS, CDR2 FNYEAQ. The length of the CDR3 is 17 residues. The CDR3 region is CASSLVRGGRTGAGLNF. The CDR3 DNA reads as TGTGCCAGCAGCTTAGTCAGGGGTGGAAGGACCGGGGCGGGATTGAACTTC.

This chain links TRBV7-9 with TRBJ1-5, with D possibly matching TRBD1 (5 bases). CDR1 and CDR2 from the germline V gene are SEHNR and FQNEAQ (reference sequence). CDR3 size: 14 residues. Trimming took 0 bases from V and 3 from J, leaving 6 bases between them. The CDR3 spells CASSLAGVNQPQHF. As DNA, the CDR3 is TGTGCCAGCAGCTTAGCAGGGGTCAATCAGCCCCAGCATTTT.